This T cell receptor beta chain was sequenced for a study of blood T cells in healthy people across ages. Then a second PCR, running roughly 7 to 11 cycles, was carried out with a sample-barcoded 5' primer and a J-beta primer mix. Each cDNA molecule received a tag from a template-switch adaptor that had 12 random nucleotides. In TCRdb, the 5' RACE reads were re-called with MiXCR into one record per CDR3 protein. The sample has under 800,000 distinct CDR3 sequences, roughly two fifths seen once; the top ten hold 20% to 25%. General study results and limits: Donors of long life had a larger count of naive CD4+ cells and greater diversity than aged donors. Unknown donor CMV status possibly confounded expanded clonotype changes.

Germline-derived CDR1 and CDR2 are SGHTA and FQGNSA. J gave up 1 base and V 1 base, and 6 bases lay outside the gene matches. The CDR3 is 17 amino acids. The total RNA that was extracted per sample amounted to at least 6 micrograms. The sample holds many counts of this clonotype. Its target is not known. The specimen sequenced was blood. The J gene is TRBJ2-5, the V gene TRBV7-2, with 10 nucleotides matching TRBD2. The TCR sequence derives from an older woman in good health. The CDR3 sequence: CASSLERVAGGQETQYF. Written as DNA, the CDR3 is TGTGCCAGCAGCTTAGAACGGGTAGCGGGGGGCCAAGAGACCCAGTACTTC.